The rows below give T cell receptor beta chains drawn from one sample of a study of regulatory T cells in long-lasting Graves disease. TCRdb called the multiplex PCR reads again in MiXCR, with one record for every CDR3 protein. The data hold 550,000 or so distinct CDR3 sequences, with more than 10% observed a single time. These data also formed part of another study, on T cells in Graves' hyperthyroidism and ophthalmopathy.

The material was peripheral blood mononuclear cells (PBMCs), obtained at new diagnosis, from a patient treated with antithyroid drugs. The receptors shown here come from a woman aged 25 to 39 with Graves disease. Both conserved end residues are trimmed from each CDR3.

j_call v_call cdr3_aa
TRBJ2-1 TRBV18 ASSERGTALNEEF
TRBJ1-1 TRBV12-5 ASGLVVGGRRNTEAF
TRBJ2-7 TRBV28 ASSEGEYEQY
TRBJ2-5 TRBV18 ASLVGRKETQY
TRBJ2-1 TRBV29-1 SVEVYNEQF
TRBJ1-4 TRBV2 ASSVDRGGNEKLF
TRBJ1-1 TRBV6-1 ASSLGALRQATEAF
TRBJ2-7 TRBV3-1 ASSLRPRGPSGAVYEQY
TRBJ1-1 TRBV7-2 ASSHTPEAF
TRBJ2-7 TRBV20-1 SATTGPHYEQY
TRBJ2-3 TRBV6-2/TRBV6-3 ASSYRRDIADTQY
TRBJ2-3 TRBV2 ASEGVGPDTQY
TRBJ2-3 TRBV5-6 ASSAGVRSRSTDTQY
TRBJ1-2 TRBV12-5 ASGLGPSPYGYT
TRBJ2-5 TRBV7-9 ASSLNRAETQY
TRBJ2-1 TRBV29-1 SVGQINEQF
TRBJ1-6 TRBV18 ASSPEQGIANSPLH
TRBJ2-3 TRBV28 ASNNPRAGRGSISTQY
- TRBV6-5 ASSCREPNEQF
TRBJ2-7 TRBV2 AGSLREGYEQY
TRBJ2-1 TRBV3-1 ASSQDKRGPYNEQF
TRBJ2-7 TRBV6-1 ASLGGSLWEQY
TRBJ1-2 TRBV25-1 ASSPGWSYGYT
TRBJ2-7 TRBV2 ASTEGYEQY
TRBJ1-1 TRBV19 ASSQTFRAEAF
TRBJ2-7 TRBV5-1 ASRNTDNPYEQY
TRBJ1-1 TRBV2 ASSDRTMNTEAF
TRBJ2-7 TRBV20-1 SARQGAGQY
TRBJ2-5 TRBV6-5 ASSYHQDGGETQY
TRBJ1-5 TRBV6-5 ASSYGAAPNQPQH
TRBJ2-3 TRBV7-6 ASSPNSGSTDTQY
TRBJ2-7 TRBV19 ASSIRGQVFEQY
TRBJ2-7 TRBV3-1 ASSPGEDRGWYEQY
TRBJ1-2 TRBV28 ASSLTQLGYT
TRBJ1-6 TRBV20-1 SARQRTGDSPLH
TRBJ2-5 TRBV7-2 ASTYFEARQETQY
TRBJ2-1 TRBV6-2/TRBV6-3 ASSQIGLEWGNEQF
TRBJ1-2 TRBV7-2 ASSLDRGSGYT
TRBJ2-3 TRBV27 ASSLKRGGTDTQY
TRBJ2-3 TRBV7-2 ASSLVHPIRDTDTQY
TRBJ1-4 TRBV27 ASSFQGATNEKLF
TRBJ2-1 TRBV3-1 ASSQVTSGAEQF
TRBJ2-1 TRBV20-1 SARVSGGAYNEQF